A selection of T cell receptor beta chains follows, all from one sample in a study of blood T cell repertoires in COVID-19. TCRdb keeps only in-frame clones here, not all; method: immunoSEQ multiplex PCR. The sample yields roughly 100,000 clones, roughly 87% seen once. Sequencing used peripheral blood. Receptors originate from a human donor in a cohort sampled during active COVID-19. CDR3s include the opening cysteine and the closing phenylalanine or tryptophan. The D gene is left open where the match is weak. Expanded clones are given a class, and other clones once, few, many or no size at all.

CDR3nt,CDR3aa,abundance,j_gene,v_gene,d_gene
TGTGCCAGCAGCCAACAGTACGGGGATAATTCACCCCTCCACTTT,CASSQQYGDNSPLHF,.,TRBJ1-6,TRBV14,.
TGCGCCAGCAGCCAAGTTCGGGGACTGGAGACCCAGTACTTC,CASSQVRGLETQYF,.,TRBJ2-5,TRBV4-1,.
TGTGCCAGTAGTATTCAGGAGGACACTGAAGCTTTCTTT,CASSIQEDTEAFF,.,TRBJ1-1,TRBV19,.
TGTGCCAGCAGCTCGCGGAGCCCCGGGGAGCTGTTTTTT,CASSSRSPGELFF,many,TRBJ2-2,TRBV9,.
TGTGCCAGCAGCTTAGGGACTAGCGGGGTCCCCACAGATACGCAGTATTTT,CASSLGTSGVPTDTQYF,.,TRBJ2-3,TRBV7-9,TRBD2
TGTGCCAGCAGACCCGGGACATTTAATCAGCCCCAGCATTTT,CASRPGTFNQPQHF,few,TRBJ1-5,TRBV6-5,.
TGTGCCAGCAGTGAAGGGGGGACACAGGGGTACACCGGGGAGCTGTTTTTT,CASSEGGTQGYTGELFF,.,TRBJ2-2,TRBV25-1,.
TGTGCCAGCAGCCCTCTCGGCGGAGCGGGGGGCCACGAGCAGTACTTC,CASSPLGGAGGHEQYF,.,TRBJ2-7,TRBV13,TRBD2
TGTGCCAGCAGCGAACAGGGGGCCAACGGGGTAACCTACGAGCAGTACTTC,CASSEQGANGVTYEQYF,.,TRBJ2-7,TRBV5-8,TRBD1
TGTGCCAGCAGCTTAAGGGCGGGGGCGAACACCGGGGAGCTGTTTTTT,CASSLRAGANTGELFF,.,TRBJ2-2,TRBV7-2,TRBD2
TGTGCCATCAGTGAGTCGGGAGGGCCTATTAATGAAAAACTGTTTTTT,CAISESGGPINEKLFF,.,TRBJ1-4,TRBV10-3,.
TGTGCCTGGAGTCAGTTCAGCGGGGAGCTCATCAGCAGGCTCAACGAGCAGTTCTTC,CAWSQFSGELISRLNEQFF,.,TRBJ2-1,TRBV30,TRBD2
TGTGCCTGGAGTGTAACCCCCCCTAGCGGGCTACCCTACGAGCAGTACTTC,CAWSVTPPSGLPYEQYF,.,TRBJ2-7,TRBV30,TRBD2
TGTGCCAGCAGTTTATTCCTGGCGGCTAGCGGGGGGATGAGCAATGAGCAGTTCTTC,CASSLFLAASGGMSNEQFF,.,TRBJ2-1,TRBV28,TRBD2
TGTGCCTGCAGAAGACAGGGGATCACTGAAGCTTTCTTT,CACRRQGITEAFF,few,TRBJ1-1,TRBV30,TRBD1
TGTGCCAGCAAGAGGACTAGCTCCACAGATACGCAGTATTTT,CASKRTSSTDTQYF,.,TRBJ2-3,TRBV28,TRBD2
TGTGCCAGCAGCGCGGCAGGGCTAGGGGACTATGGCTACACCTTC,CASSAAGLGDYGYTF,.,TRBJ1-2,TRBV4-2,.
TGTGCCAGCAGTGAAGGGGGCAGGGCCTACGAGCAGTACTTC,CASSEGGRAYEQYF,once,TRBJ2-7,TRBV6-1,.
TGCGCAGCCGAGGGCCCTCTCCGCGAGCAGTACTTC,CAAEGPLREQYF,.,TRBJ2-7,TRBV4-1,.
TGTGCCAGCAGCATCCAGGGTCTGAATGAAAAACTGTTTTTT,CASSIQGLNEKLFF,.,TRBJ1-4,TRBV5-4,.
TGTGCTAGCAGCGGGGGACAGGGGGCAGGCGGGGAGCTGTTTTTT,CASSGGQGAGGELFF,.,TRBJ2-2,TRBV7-7,TRBD1
TGTGCCAGCCGGGACAGGGCCACAGATACGCAGTATTTT,CASRDRATDTQYF,.,TRBJ2-3,TRBV11-1,TRBD1
TGTGCCAGCAGTGAACTAACTAGCCTTAGCGAGACCCAGTACTTC,CASSELTSLSETQYF,.,TRBJ2-5,TRBV7-9,.
TGTGCCAGTAGGGACAGGGGGGCCTCCTACGAGCAGTACTTC,CASRDRGASYEQYF,.,TRBJ2-7,TRBV19,TRBD1
TGTGCCAGCAGTTACTCCCTCGGGGGTAACTATGGCTACACCTTC,CASSYSLGGNYGYTF,.,TRBJ1-2,TRBV6-5,.
TGCGCCAGCAGCTTGCGTACACAAGAGACCCAGTACTTC,CASSLRTQETQYF,.,TRBJ2-5,TRBV5-1,.
TGTGCCAGCAGTGAAGCGCTCCGTTCCGGGGTCCGCAGGGGACGGATCGAGCAGTACTTC,CASSEALRSGVRRGRIEQYF,.,TRBJ2-7,TRBV2,.
TGTGCCAGCAGCTTAGGGACAGGGGATCACTATGGCTACACCTTC,CASSLGTGDHYGYTF,.,TRBJ1-2,TRBV7-8,TRBD1
TGTGCCAGTAGTCTAAACAATGAGCAGTTCTTC,CASSLNNEQFF,.,TRBJ2-1,TRBV19,.
TGTGCCAGCAGTACTAGCGCCACCGGGGAGCTGTTTTTT,CASSTSATGELFF,.,TRBJ2-2,TRBV7-3,TRBD2
TGTGCCAGCAGCTTTGAGCGAGGGTTCAACACCGGGGAGCTGTTTTTT,CASSFERGFNTGELFF,.,TRBJ2-2,TRBV5-6,.